The 8 T cell receptor beta chains below were found in one sample sequenced in a study of T cell responses to AZD1222 COVID-19 vaccine (dated by TCRdb to the early 2020s). Sample time point, as interpreted from the label and publication: about 28 days (+/-7) after the second vaccine dose. Library preparation used the immunoSEQ multiplex PCR assay. The table was pulled from immuneACCESS by TCRdb, which kept in-frame rearrangements only. Such tables lose some clones; where checked, under half of the loss comes from unresolved V genes, and the rest has no known cause. This sample holds approximately 270,000 clones; 85% to 95% were observed only once. 0.55% of the sample belongs to the ten largest clones. The sequenced sample was peripheral blood, obtained 28 days after the second AZD1222 dose. The receptors stem from an adult who received the AZD1222 COVID-19 vaccine.

The V call is TRBV10-2, the J call TRBJ1-5; 8 bases agree with TRBD1. The CDR3 length is 14 residues. Germline V lookup: CDR1 WSHSY, CDR2 SAAADI. Trimming took 3 bases from V and 7 from J; bases not matched to a gene: 5. The CDR3 spells CASSEAGGGQPQHF. The CDR3 DNA reads TGCGCCAGCAGTGAAGCAGGGGGCGGGCAGCCCCAGCATTTT.

The chain has TRBV6-9 and TRBJ2-1; no reliable D call. There are 15 residues in the CDR3. V shed 2 bases and J shed 5 bases, with 13 bases lying between them. Germline V gene sequence: CDR1 MNHGY, CDR2 SVAAGI. CDR3 residues: CASSYTTADNNEQFF. In nucleotides, the CDR3 is TGTGCCAGCAGTTATACTACCGCAGATAACAATGAGCAGTTCTTC.

The chain uses TRBV10-3 and TRBJ1-1; D remains unclear. The CDR3 is 15 amino acids. Trimming cost V 0 bases and J 0 bases, with 8 bases left between them. Germline V gene data show CDR1 as ENHRY and CDR2 as SYGVKD. CDR3 sequence reads: CAISESRVLNTEAFF. For the CDR3, the DNA is TGTGCCATCAGTGAGTCGCGGGTTCTGAACACTGAAGCTTTCTTT.

With regard to this clone: The same CDR3 also results from other DNA sequences found in this sample. This sequence joins TRBV5-6 and TRBJ2-5, with unresolved D. V was pared by 4 bases and J by 5 bases, with 12 bases between. The V gene's germline CDR1 is SGHDT and CDR2 YYEEEE. CDR3 length: 13 residues. The CDR3 here is CASSLRNGETQYF. In nucleotides, the CDR3 is TGTGCCAGCAGCCTCCGAAATGGGGAGACCCAGTACTTC.

This clone has a handful of counts. J is TRBJ1-1 and V is TRBV6-2 or TRBV6-3; tentatively, D is TRBD1 (5 bases). Deletions cut 3 bases from V and 2 bases from J, with 16 bases between. This CDR3 region has 16 residues. Germline values: CDR1 MNHEY, CDR2 SVGEGT. This CDR3 reads CASSYAPTALNTEAFF. Written as DNA, the CDR3 is TGTGCCAGCAGTTATGCCCCGACAGCTTTAAACACTGAAGCTTTCTTT.

The V call is TRBV5-1, the J call TRBJ2-2, with D tentatively TRBD2 (6 bases). The CDR3 spans 13 residues. Germline CDR1 SGHRS, CDR2 YFSETQ. V lost 7 bases and J lost 3, with 10 bases in between. In nucleotides, the CDR3 is TGCGCCAGCCGACTAGGGGACACCGGGGAGCTGTTTTTT. Amino acid sequence: CASRLGDTGELFF.

This chain links TRBV15 with TRBJ1-1, with D uncertain. The germline V and J ends were trimmed by 0 bases and 1 base, with 9 bases remaining between them. The germline V gene has CDR1 LNHNV and CDR2 YYDKDF (reference sequence). The CDR3 is made up of 15 amino acids. CDR3 in DNA: TGTGCCACCAGCAGAGATCCTCGGGGGAACACTGAAGCTTTCTTT. It yields the protein CATSRDPRGNTEAFF.

This clone was picked up one time. The chain combines TRBV29-1 with TRBJ1-2; TRBD1 might be the D (5 bases). V lost 3 bases, J lost 7 bases, and 18 bases lay in between. The CDR3 has 14 amino acids. Germline CDR1 is SQVTM and CDR2 is ANQGSEA. Here the CDR3 DNA reads TGCAGCGTTGACGGTCAGGAGGGGATAGGTGGCTACACCTTC. Amino acid sequence: CSVDGQEGIGGYTF.